The following is a TCR beta chain sequence with its context. What it recognizes is unknown. Stated time point: patch test 3, about 24 weeks after DPC sensitization. Noted treatment: therapeutic diphenylcyclopropenone sensitization with weekly scalp DPC. The data are from a study of human T cells and chemical hapten exposure. The wider study: Sensitizing treatment utilized 2% DPC over an approximately 2 cm by approximately 2 cm portion of upper inner arm skin. Notes on the study in general: Unchanged with DPC sensitization were TCRs above 1 in 1000 frequency. The study found expanded TCRs formed significantly more large CDR3 similarity clusters than controls.

The library gave individual cDNA molecules unique molecular identifiers. TCRdb analysed the RACE reads with MiXCR anew, one entry per CDR3 protein. Of about 160,000 distinct CDR3 sequences in the sample, about 30% were seen once. The J segment lost 7 bases and the V segment lost 3 bases, leaving 7 bases of the junction unmatched. This CDR3 comprises 14 residues. The source was whole blood, collected in connection with sensitization to the hapten diphenylcyclopropenone (DPC). The sequence came from a woman aged 18-35 years with alopecia areata. Some clones in this sample may be carry-over from other donors' samples. The chain is built from TRBV5-7 and TRBJ1-5; 7 bases map to TRBD1. TRBV5-7 is noted as an ORF with a role that remains uncertain. Here the CDR3 reads CASSSDRRDQPQHF. The DNA of the CDR3 is TGTGCCAGCAGCTCGGACAGGCGAGACCAGCCCCAGCATTTT.